One and the same sample provided the 20 T cell receptor beta chains below, sequenced in a study of molecular identifiers for immune sequencing clone quantification. TCRdb analysed the PCR reads with MiXCR anew, one entry per CDR3 protein. The table includes roughly 12,000 distinct CDR3 sequences, 15% to 20% detected once. The sample consisted of naive CD8+ T cells from blood, with Jurkat cell RNA spiked in. Described subset: FACS-sorted CD8+CD4-CCR7+CD45RA+ naive T cells. These receptors all come from a human donor in good health. Some libraries in this study had Jurkat cell RNA spiked in.

On this clonotype: This could be a read error, since a much larger clone is one nucleotide away. This chain connects TRBV13 to TRBJ1-1; the D gene is possibly TRBD1 (5 bases). V was trimmed by 5 bases and J by 9 bases, leaving 19 bases between them. Germline V CDR1 and CDR2: PRHDT, FYEKMQ (reference sequence). This CDR3 has 14 amino acids. The CDR3 coding sequence is TGTGCCAGCAGCACCGGGACCGGACCGTCTCAAGCTTTCTTT. Its protein product is CASSTGTGPSQAFF.

The genes are TRBV4-1 and TRBJ2-7, with 11 bases that match TRBD1. V lost 0 bases to trimming and J lost 6 bases; unmatched junction nucleotides: 4. This CDR3 has 15 amino acids. Germline V gives CDR1 MGHRA, CDR2 YSYEKL. The CDR3 DNA is TGCGCCAGCAGCCAAGATCCGGGACAGGGGGGCGAGCAGTACTTC. Protein product: CASSQDPGQGGEQYF.

By sample share, this clonotype is medium-sized. The CDR3, as DNA: TGCAGCGTTATGGAACGGACCGGGGAGCTGTTTTTT. Translation: CSVMERTGELFF. This rearrangement joins TRBV29-1 to TRBJ2-2; D is unclear. This CDR3 is built from 12 residues. The germline gives CDR1 SQVTM, CDR2 ANQGSEA. The ends were cut back, 5 bases at V and 5 bases at J, with 9 bases in the middle.

This clonotype was detected only a few times. One end of the junction fails to match germline, which may point to a read error. The V call is TRBV7-9, the J call TRBJ1-1; D is possibly TRBD1 (6 bases). The CDR3 runs 17 residues. The germline V gene has CDR1 SEHNR and CDR2 FQNEAQ (reference sequence). The CDR3 bases are TGTGCCAGCAGCTTACCTGCAGGGACTGGGGGGGACACTGAAGCTTCCTTT. Translation: CASSLPAGTGGDTEASF.

The table lists this clonotype with many counts. This chain links TRBV3-1 with TRBJ2-2; D tentatively fits TRBD1 or TRBD2 (5 bases each). V was clipped by 0 bases and J by 2 bases, with 10 bases between them. Per germline, CDR1 LGHDT and CDR2 YNNKEL (reference sequence). This CDR3 spans 16 amino acids. This CDR3 is CASSQEWGSNTGELFF. CDR3 DNA sequence: TGTGCCAGCAGCCAAGAGTGGGGGAGTAACACCGGGGAGCTGTTTTTT.

This clonotype was counted between two and nine times. The CDR3, as DNA: TGTGCCAGCAGTTTACAGCGGGAGTCTCTTTATGAGCAGTTCTTC. Translation: CASSLQRESLYEQFF. The chain carries TRBV27 and TRBJ2-1, with 8 bases aligning to TRBD2. CDR3 length: 15 residues. J was trimmed by 8 bases and V by 2 bases; bases with no gene match: 8. The germline CDR1 and CDR2 sequences are MNHEY and SMNVEV (reference sequence).

Details on this clonotype: It may be a read error: a sequence one base away is much more abundant. This CDR3 fails to terminate in the conserved phenylalanine or tryptophan, so it likely reflects a read error. The rearrangement uses TRBV6-2 or TRBV6-3 and TRBJ1-5; TRBD1 might be the D (5 bases). This CDR3 has 13 amino acids. From germline, CDR1 is MNHEY and CDR2 SVGEGT. Trimming left V 5 bases short and J 9 bases short, with 14 bases between. The CDR3 protein is CASSEQVQWPQHL. For the CDR3, the DNA is TGTGCCAGCAGTGAACAGGTACAATGGCCCCAGCATCTT.

V and J are TRBV13 and TRBJ2-5, with 7 bases aligning to TRBD2. The V segment lost 4 bases and the J segment 4 bases; nucleotides outside the gene matches: 9. Germline V gives CDR1 PRHDT, CDR2 FYEKMQ (reference sequence). This CDR3 region has 15 residues. The CDR3 DNA is TGTGCCAGCAGCTCTCTGGGTTTAGCGGGAGAGACCCAGTACTTC. Its protein product is CASSSLGLAGETQYF. Full variable domain (outside the CDR3, taken from reference TRBV13 and TRBJ2-5): AAGVIQSPRHLIKEKRETATLKCYPIPRHDTVYWYQQGPGQDPQFLISFYEKMQSDKGSIPDRFSAQQFSDYHSELNMSSLELGDSALYFCASSSLGLAGETQYFGPGTRLLVL.

The V call is TRBV4-3, the J call TRBJ2-7; perhaps TRBD1 as D (6 bases). The CDR3 contains 14 residues. The germline CDR1 and CDR2 sequences are LGHNA and YSLEER. Trimming removed 3 bases at V and 5 bases at J, with 14 bases between. The chain's CDR3 is CASSQLIQGNEQYF. In DNA, the CDR3 is TGCGCCAGCAGCCAGTTGATACAGGGAAACGAGCAGTACTTC.

This clonotype has a count of ten or more. This chain uses TRBV12-3 or TRBV12-4 with TRBJ2-1, with D perhaps matching TRBD2 (5 bases). The CDR3 runs to 13 residues. Trimming stripped 9 bases from V and 9 bases from J, with 18 bases between. The CDR3 region is CASSAPLAGEQFF. CDR3 DNA: TGTGCCAGTTCCGCCCCCCTAGCCGGTGAGCAGTTCTTC.

Sample share makes this clonotype medium-sized. The chain couples TRBV29-1 to TRBJ1-5, with D unclear. Trimming removed 4 bases at V and 1 base at J, with 8 bases between. CDR1 is SQVTM and CDR2 is ANQGSEA in the germline V gene. The CDR3 totals 13 residues. In DNA form, the CDR3 reads TGCAGCGTTGTTGGAGAGAGCAATCAGCCCCAGCATTTT. Encoded protein: CSVVGESNQPQHF.

In its sample, this clonotype is medium-sized (0.01 to 0.1%). CDR3 residues: CASSSSVRGAGANVLTF. The CDR3 bases are TGTGCCAGCAGCTCCTCAGTCCGGGGGGCTGGGGCCAACGTCCTGACTTTC. The chain couples TRBV13 to TRBJ2-6, with TRBD2 matching over 7 bases. CDR1 PRHDT and CDR2 FYEKMQ come from the germline V gene (reference sequence). The V gene end was trimmed by 4 bases and the J gene end by 2 bases; junction bases not matched to a gene: 8. The CDR3 consists of 17 residues. The full variable domain, in which reference TRBV13 and TRBJ2-6 provide the parts outside the CDR3, is AAGVIQSPRHLIKEKRETATLKCYPIPRHDTVYWYQQGPGQDPQFLISFYEKMQSDKGSIPDRFSAQQFSDYHSELNMSSLELGDSALYFCASSSSVRGAGANVLTFGAGSRLTVL.

Worth noting for this clonotype: Since a much larger clone is just one base distant, this may be a read error. The CDR3 bases are TGTGCCAGCCAACCCCGGGAGTCCAGGGGCTACGAGCAGTGCTTC. This encodes CASQPRESRGYEQCF. V is TRBV2 and J is TRBJ2-7; D tentatively reads TRBD1 or TRBD2 (6 bases each). This CDR3 region has 15 residues. Looked up from germline, CDR1 is SNHLY and CDR2 is FYNNEI.

Of note for this clonotype: The junction does not match germline at one end; this may be a read error. The chain employs TRBV7-6 and TRBJ2-1; no clear D. Looked up from germline, CDR1 is SGHVS and CDR2 is FNYEAQ. The CDR3 totals 15 residues. The CDR3 DNA follows: TGTGCCTGCAGCTTATCGGCCCGCCTTGACAATGAGCAGTTCTTC. Translated, it gives CACSLSARLDNEQFF.

As for this clonotype: A clone one base away is much larger, so this may be a read error. The chain recombines TRBV12-3 or TRBV12-4 with TRBJ1-2; D is ambiguous. This CDR3 comprises 12 residues. The CDR3 here is CASSVSNHGYTF. The CDR3 DNA reads as TGTGCCAGCAGTGTCAGTAACCATGGCTACACCTTC.

This clonotype is medium-sized (0.01 to 0.1%) in the sample. The V and J genes are TRBV4-1 and TRBJ2-5; D is ambiguous. The CDR3 runs to 13 residues. V lost 4 bases and J 4 bases, leaving 10 bases between the germline ends. Germline V gene data show CDR1 as MGHRA and CDR2 as YSYEKL. DNA of the CDR3: TGCGCCAGCAGCCGAGAAGTAGCAGAGACCCAGTACTTC. Translating gives CASSREVAETQYF.

This clonotype rates as medium-sized. The chain couples TRBV9 to TRBJ2-6; 7 bases align to TRBD1. Trimming took 6 bases from V and 3 from J; bases not matched to a gene: 0. The CDR3 is 13 amino acids. Germline V gene lookup returns CDR1 SGDLS and CDR2 YYNGEE. The CDR3 nucleotides are TGTGCCAGCAACAGGGGTGGGGCCAACGTCCTGACTTTC. It specifies CASNRGGANVLTF. Full variable domain (outside the CDR3, taken from reference TRBV9 and TRBJ2-6): DSGVTQTPKHLITATGQRVTLRCSPRSGDLSVYWYQQSLDQGLQFLIQYYNGEERAKGNILERFSAQQFPDLHSELNLSSLELGDSALYFCASNRGGANVLTFGAGSRLTVL.

This clonotype was counted at least ten times. The chain employs TRBV6-2 or TRBV6-3 and TRBJ1-1, with D possibly being TRBD1 (6 bases). V gave up 2 bases and J gave up 2 bases, with 12 bases separating them. CDR3 size: 15 residues. Germline assignment: CDR1 MNHEY and CDR2 SVGEGT. The CDR3 nucleotides read TGTGCCAGCAGTTACGAGGACAGCACCAACACTGAAGCTTTCTTT. Protein sequence: CASSYEDSTNTEAFF.

This clonotype was counted at least ten times. The chain joins TRBV27 to TRBJ2-2; the D gene is possibly TRBD2 (6 bases). V was cut by 4 bases and J by 0 bases, with 12 bases left in between. The CDR3 spans 16 residues. Germline CDR1 MNHEY, CDR2 SMNVEV (reference sequence). The DNA of the CDR3 is TGTGCCAGCAGTTCCGGGACTTCCGCGAACACCGGGGAGCTGTTTTTT. It yields the protein CASSSGTSANTGELFF.

This clonotype was observed a single time. One end of the junction fails to match germline, which may point to a read error. The V call is TRBV20-1, the J call TRBJ2-5; no firm D call. Germline CDR1 reads DFQATT; CDR2 reads SNEGSKA (reference sequence). The CDR3 is 14 residues long. CDR3 in DNA: TGCAGTGCTCTATTTCCGGATATACAAGAGACCCAGCACTTC. It encodes CSALFPDIQETQHF.